The T cell receptor beta chain under discussion was sequenced for a study of T cell repertoires in cytomegalovirus infection. The overall study: It was recently identified HLA-C-restricted and well-studied HLA-B-restricted CMV epitopes that the study used. It can be stated that public TCR beta signatures indicated CMV infection as well as a matching HLA type. Study conclusions and caveats: Cumulated frequencies of public TCR beta families served to identify carriers of CMV plus the relevant HLA. In two of eight donors, the top clonotype was HLA-C-restricted CMV-specific.

One entry per CDR3 protein, called by TCRdb with MiXCR from the reads. The table lists some 560,000 distinct CDR3 sequences, about 40% of them singletons. In the case of this clonotype: Antigen specificity is unknown.

The CDR3 has 16 residues. J was trimmed by 4 bases and V by 0 bases; bases with no gene match: 7. Germline-derived CDR1 and CDR2 are ENHRY and SYGVKD. The J gene is TRBJ2-3, the V gene TRBV10-3, with 7 bases fitting TRBD1. This receptor was obtained from a human donor in good health (CMV status not recorded). Some clones in this sample may be carry-over from other donors' samples. Sequenced material: cultured PBMCs, taken from culture after CMV antigen stimulation. The CDR3 loop reads CAISESETGFPDTQYF. In DNA, the CDR3 is TGTGCCATCAGTGAGTCGGAGACAGGGTTCCCAGATACGCAGTATTTT.